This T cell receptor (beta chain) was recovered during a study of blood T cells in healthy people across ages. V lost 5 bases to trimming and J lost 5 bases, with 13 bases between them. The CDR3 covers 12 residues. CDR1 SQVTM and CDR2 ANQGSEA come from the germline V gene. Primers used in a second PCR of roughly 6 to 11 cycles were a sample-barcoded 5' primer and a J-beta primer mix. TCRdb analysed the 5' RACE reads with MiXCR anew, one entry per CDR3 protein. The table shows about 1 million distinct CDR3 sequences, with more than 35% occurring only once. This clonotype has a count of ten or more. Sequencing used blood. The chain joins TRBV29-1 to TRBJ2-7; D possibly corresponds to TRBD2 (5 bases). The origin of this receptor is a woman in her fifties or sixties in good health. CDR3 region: CSVFSGVNEQYF. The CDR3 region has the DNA TGCAGCGTTTTCTCCGGGGTCAACGAGCAGTACTTC.